Detailed here is one TCR beta chain. The entry originates in a study of blood T cell repertoires in COVID-19. Study details: Samples taken during acute and convalescent COVID-19 were collected in the United States, Italy and Spain. PBMCs, B-cell-depleted T cells, or T cells provided the cDNA or gDNA that made up the material.

J was trimmed by 2 bases and V by 6 bases; bases with no gene match: 9. CDR1 and CDR2 from the germline V gene are MNHEY and SVGAGI. The CDR3 consists of 15 residues. Assay: immunoSEQ multiplex PCR; the TCRdb copy retains only in-frame clones and omits some. The data contain around 100,000 clones, approximately 80% of them singletons. The genes are TRBV6-5 and TRBJ2-7; TRBD2 matches at 8 bases. The source material was peripheral blood. The clonotype originates from a man older than 75 with COVID-19, enrolled during active disease. Written as DNA, the CDR3 is TGTGCCAGCAGACCGGCCGGGACTAGTCCCTACGAGCAGTACTTC. Protein sequence: CASRPAGTSPYEQYF.